Listed below are T cell receptor beta chains from one sample, sequenced in a study of beta chain features in type 1 diabetes. Method: immunoSEQ multiplex PCR; TCRdb's copy keeps in-frame clones and lacks some. Among 500,000 to 800,000 clones listed, 9.5% to 15% were seen once. The sample taken for sequencing was naive CD4+ T cells from blood. These receptors all come from a young man with type 1 diabetes. Both conserved end residues are part of each CDR3. A D gene is named only where the DNA matches it firmly. For some rows the clone size is stated as once, few or many, or as a class when expanded; others skip it.

j_gene: TRBJ1-1
d_gene: .
v_gene: TRBV6-5
abundance: few
CDR3aa: CASSALQGSLTEAFF
CDR3nt: TGTGCCAGCAGTGCGCTACAGGGTTCCCTAACTGAAGCTTTCTTT

j_gene: TRBJ2-7
d_gene: TRBD1
v_gene: TRBV5-4
abundance: .
CDR3aa: CASSLGTGGRYEQYF
CDR3nt: TGTGCCAGCAGCTTGGGGACAGGGGGACGCTACGAGCAGTACTTC

j_gene: TRBJ1-2
d_gene: .
v_gene: TRBV14
abundance: .
CDR3aa: CASSQAIVGGYTF
CDR3nt: TGTGCCAGCAGCCAAGCAATCGTCGGGGGCTACACCTTC

j_gene: TRBJ1-2
d_gene: .
v_gene: TRBV30
abundance: .
CDR3aa: CAYTGTSLSYGYTF
CDR3nt: TGTGCCTACACCGGGACATCGCTTTCCTATGGCTACACCTTC

j_gene: TRBJ2-6
d_gene: .
v_gene: TRBV11-2
abundance: .
CDR3aa: CASSLEPYISGANVLTF
CDR3nt: TGTGCCAGCAGCTTAGAGCCCTACATCTCTGGGGCCAACGTCCTGACTTTC

j_gene: TRBJ1-5
d_gene: .
v_gene: TRBV5-1
abundance: .
CDR3aa: CASSLGPGSNQPQHF
CDR3nt: TGCGCCAGCAGCTTGGGCCCGGGGAGCAATCAGCCCCAGCATTTT

j_gene: TRBJ2-7
d_gene: TRBD2
v_gene: TRBV7-7
abundance: .
CDR3aa: CASSPSLGLAGYWEQYF
CDR3nt: TGTGCTAGCAGCCCTTCCCTGGGGTTAGCGGGGTATTGGGAGCAGTACTTC

j_gene: TRBJ1-6
d_gene: TRBD1
v_gene: TRBV5-4
abundance: .
CDR3aa: CASSSGRQGPTPLHF
CDR3nt: TGTGCCAGCAGCTCAGGACGACAGGGCCCCACACCCCTCCACTTT

j_gene: TRBJ2-7
d_gene: .
v_gene: TRBV29-1
abundance: .
CDR3aa: CSVLPQGGISYEQYF
CDR3nt: TGCAGCGTACTCCCCCAGGGGGGGATCTCCTACGAGCAGTACTTC

j_gene: TRBJ2-1
d_gene: .
v_gene: TRBV25-1
abundance: .
CDR3aa: CASSEYPGQNEQFF
CDR3nt: TGTGCCAGCAGTGAGTACCCGGGACAAAATGAGCAGTTCTTC

j_gene: TRBJ2-5
d_gene: TRBD2
v_gene: TRBV5-6
abundance: .
CDR3aa: CASSLGLAGVETQYF
CDR3nt: TGTGCCAGCAGCTTGGGACTAGCGGGGGTGGAGACCCAGTACTTC

j_gene: TRBJ2-1
d_gene: .
v_gene: TRBV5-1
abundance: .
CDR3aa: CASSLAGAGLGEQFF
CDR3nt: TGCGCCAGCAGCTTGGCCGGTGCAGGCCTGGGTGAGCAGTTCTTC

j_gene: TRBJ2-7
d_gene: .
v_gene: TRBV2
abundance: .
CDR3aa: CASSSPGSYEQYF
CDR3nt: TGTGCCAGCAGCAGCCCAGGCTCGTACGAGCAGTACTTC

j_gene: TRBJ1-6
d_gene: TRBD1
v_gene: TRBV18
abundance: few
CDR3aa: CASSRGTGDNSPLHF
CDR3nt: TGTGCCAGCTCACGCGGGACAGGGGATAATTCACCCCTCCACTTT

j_gene: TRBJ1-2
d_gene: .
v_gene: TRBV11-2
abundance: few
CDR3aa: CASSHGGSLANYGYTF
CDR3nt: TGTGCCAGCAGCCACGGAGGTTCACTAGCTAACTATGGCTACACCTTC

j_gene: TRBJ2-1
d_gene: TRBD2
v_gene: TRBV7-6
abundance: .
CDR3aa: CASSSSGRGSYNEQFF
CDR3nt: TGTGCCAGCAGCTCCTCCGGGCGGGGGTCGTACAATGAGCAGTTCTTC

j_gene: TRBJ1-2
d_gene: TRBD1
v_gene: TRBV4-3
abundance: .
CDR3aa: CASSQEGGQIYGYTF
CDR3nt: TGCGCCAGCAGCCAAGAGGGGGGACAGATTTATGGCTACACCTTC

j_gene: TRBJ2-3
d_gene: TRBD1
v_gene: TRBV7-9
abundance: .
CDR3aa: CASSRLMDRGTNTQYF
CDR3nt: TGTGCCAGCAGCCGTCTTATGGACAGGGGGACGAATACGCAGTATTTT

j_gene: TRBJ1-6
d_gene: TRBD1
v_gene: TRBV7-2
abundance: .
CDR3aa: CASSLGQGLNSPLHF
CDR3nt: TGTGCCAGCAGCTTAGGACAGGGGCTTAATTCACCCCTCCACTTT

j_gene: TRBJ1-2
d_gene: .
v_gene: TRBV4-3
abundance: .
CDR3aa: CASSQVLGSRPGPNYGYTF
CDR3nt: TGCGCCAGCAGCCAAGTTTTGGGCTCCCGGCCGGGACCGAACTATGGCTACACCTTC

j_gene: TRBJ2-1
d_gene: TRBD2
v_gene: TRBV7-2
abundance: few
CDR3aa: CASSQTSGGYYEQFF
CDR3nt: TGTGCCAGCAGCCAGACTAGCGGGGGCTATTATGAGCAGTTCTTC

j_gene: TRBJ1-1
d_gene: .
v_gene: TRBV18
abundance: .
CDR3aa: CASSPGMNTEAFF
CDR3nt: TGTGCCAGCTCACCTGGTATGAACACTGAAGCTTTCTTT

j_gene: TRBJ2-5
d_gene: .
v_gene: TRBV9
abundance: few
CDR3aa: CASSVDGDLQETQYF
CDR3nt: TGTGCCAGCAGCGTAGACGGGGACCTCCAAGAGACCCAGTACTTC

j_gene: TRBJ1-1
d_gene: .
v_gene: TRBV15
abundance: .
CDR3aa: CATSRDSIRSKWTEAFF
CDR3nt: TGTGCCACCAGCAGAGACAGTATTCGCTCGAAGTGGACTGAAGCTTTCTTT

j_gene: TRBJ2-1
d_gene: .
v_gene: TRBV6-5
abundance: few
CDR3aa: CASSYLQGYNEQFF
CDR3nt: TGTGCCAGCAGTTACTTGCAGGGGTACAATGAGCAGTTCTTC

j_gene: TRBJ2-1
d_gene: TRBD1
v_gene: TRBV7-9
abundance: few
CDR3aa: CASSNGSLAGKGGYEQFF
CDR3nt: TGTGCCAGCAGCAACGGCTCCCTGGCAGGAAAAGGGGGCTATGAGCAGTTCTTC

j_gene: TRBJ1-4
d_gene: .
v_gene: TRBV2
abundance: few
CDR3aa: CASKDGRSNEKLFF
CDR3nt: TGTGCCAGCAAAGACGGACGGTCTAATGAAAAACTGTTTTTT

j_gene: TRBJ2-3
d_gene: .
v_gene: TRBV2
abundance: .
CDR3aa: CASILLTSTDTQYF
CDR3nt: TGTGCCAGCATATTACTAACTAGCACAGATACGCAGTATTTT

j_gene: TRBJ2-5
d_gene: .
v_gene: TRBV7-9
abundance: few
CDR3aa: CASSPAQTQYF
CDR3nt: TGTGCCAGCAGCCCGGCGCAGACCCAGTACTTC

j_gene: TRBJ2-2
d_gene: .
v_gene: TRBV14
abundance: few
CDR3aa: CASSQGGSGQPGELFF
CDR3nt: TGTGCCAGCAGCCAAGGGGGCAGCGGCCAACCCGGGGAGCTGTTTTTT

j_gene: TRBJ2-7
d_gene: .
v_gene: TRBV9
abundance: few
CDR3aa: CASSVDRASLPGEQYF
CDR3nt: TGTGCCAGCAGCGTAGACAGGGCATCCCTTCCCGGCGAGCAGTACTTC

j_gene: TRBJ1-6
d_gene: TRBD1
v_gene: TRBV27
abundance: few
CDR3aa: CASSSPGQGFENSPLHF
CDR3nt: TGTGCCAGCAGTTCCCCGGGACAGGGCTTTGAGAATTCACCCCTCCACTTT

j_gene: TRBJ1-2
d_gene: TRBD1
v_gene: TRBV11-2
abundance: .
CDR3aa: CASSLDQGGKYTF
CDR3nt: TGTGCCAGCAGCTTAGATCAGGGGGGAAAGTACACCTTC

j_gene: TRBJ2-7
d_gene: TRBD2
v_gene: TRBV10-2
abundance: few
CDR3aa: CASTLLRAGLDEQYF
CDR3nt: TGCGCCAGCACCCTCCTACGAGCGGGGCTTGACGAGCAGTACTTC

j_gene: TRBJ2-1
d_gene: TRBD2
v_gene: TRBV9
abundance: .
CDR3aa: CASSVSGTSGYNEQFF
CDR3nt: TGTGCCAGCAGCGTATCCGGGACTAGCGGGTACAATGAGCAGTTCTTC

j_gene: TRBJ1-2
d_gene: .
v_gene: TRBV23-1
abundance: few
CDR3aa: CASSLRVNRGDKAGYGYTF
CDR3nt: TGCGCCAGCAGTCTCCGAGTCAATCGAGGGGACAAGGCGGGCTATGGCTACACCTTC

j_gene: TRBJ2-5
d_gene: .
v_gene: TRBV11-2
abundance: few
CDR3aa: CASSEPGAETQYF
CDR3nt: TGTGCCAGCAGCGAACCGGGAGCCGAGACCCAGTACTTC

j_gene: TRBJ1-1
d_gene: TRBD1
v_gene: TRBV19
abundance: few
CDR3aa: CASSIFRGDRILNTEAFF
CDR3nt: TGTGCCAGTAGTATATTCCGGGGGGACAGGATTTTGAACACTGAAGCTTTCTTT

j_gene: TRBJ2-5
d_gene: .
v_gene: TRBV7-2
abundance: few
CDR3aa: CASSWRGQWETQYF
CDR3nt: TGTGCCAGCAGCTGGCGGGGACAGTGGGAGACCCAGTACTTC

j_gene: TRBJ2-2
d_gene: TRBD2
v_gene: TRBV5-1
abundance: few
CDR3aa: CASSPTSGGAYTGELFF
CDR3nt: TGCGCCAGCAGCCCCACTAGCGGGGGGGCGTACACCGGGGAGCTGTTTTTT

j_gene: TRBJ2-7
d_gene: TRBD1
v_gene: TRBV5-1
abundance: .
CDR3aa: CASTDDRGSYEQYF
CDR3nt: TGCGCCAGCACTGACGACAGGGGATCCTACGAGCAGTACTTC

j_gene: TRBJ1-3
d_gene: .
v_gene: TRBV25-1
abundance: few
CDR3aa: CASCGTTLVSGNTIYF
CDR3nt: TGTGCCAGCTGTGGGACAACCTTAGTCTCTGGAAACACCATATATTTT

j_gene: TRBJ2-1
d_gene: TRBD1
v_gene: TRBV7-3
abundance: few
CDR3aa: CASSAAGGLHNEQFF
CDR3nt: TGTGCCAGCAGCGCCGCAGGGGGATTACACAATGAGCAGTTCTTC

j_gene: TRBJ2-1
d_gene: TRBD2
v_gene: TRBV18
abundance: few
CDR3aa: CASSPPIAGGYNEQFF
CDR3nt: TGTGCCAGCTCACCACCGATCGCGGGGGGATACAATGAGCAGTTCTTC

j_gene: TRBJ1-1
d_gene: TRBD1
v_gene: TRBV5-4
abundance: .
CDR3aa: CASSRGTGVPIYTEAFF
CDR3nt: TGTGCCAGCAGCCGCGGGACAGGTGTCCCTATTTACACTGAAGCTTTCTTT

j_gene: TRBJ1-2
d_gene: TRBD1
v_gene: TRBV6-5
abundance: few
CDR3aa: CASSPRTGESGYTF
CDR3nt: TGTGCCAGCAGTCCTCGGACAGGGGAGAGTGGCTACACCTTC